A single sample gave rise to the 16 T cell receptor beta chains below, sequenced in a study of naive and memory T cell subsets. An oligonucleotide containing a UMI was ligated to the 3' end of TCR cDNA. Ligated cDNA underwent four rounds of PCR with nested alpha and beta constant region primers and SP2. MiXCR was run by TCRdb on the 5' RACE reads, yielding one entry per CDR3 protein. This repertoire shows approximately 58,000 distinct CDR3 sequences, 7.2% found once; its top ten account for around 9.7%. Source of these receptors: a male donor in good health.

The CDR3 nucleotides are TGCAGTGCTGGGGCTAGCGGGGGAAATGAGCAGTTCTTC. Translated, it gives CSAGASGGNEQFF. V is TRBV20-1 and J is TRBJ2-1, with 10 bases identical to TRBD2. Trimming cost V 5 bases and J 7 bases; bases outside gene matches: 5. The CDR3 is 13 amino acids. Germline V gives CDR1 DFQATT, CDR2 SNEGSKA (reference sequence).

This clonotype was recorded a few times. Written as DNA, the CDR3 is TGTGCCAGCAGCCAAGATTTATTGGAGAAAGAGACCCAGTACTTC. Its protein is CASSQDLLEKETQYF. The chain uses TRBV3-1 and TRBJ2-5; D unclear. Germline V lookup: CDR1 LGHDT, CDR2 YNNKEL (reference sequence). This CDR3 is 15 amino acids long. Between the trimmed V and J ends, which lost 0 bases and 3 bases, there was a span of 11 bases.

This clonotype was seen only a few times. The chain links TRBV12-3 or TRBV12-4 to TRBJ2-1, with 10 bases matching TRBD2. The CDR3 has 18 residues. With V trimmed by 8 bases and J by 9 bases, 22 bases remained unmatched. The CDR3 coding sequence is TGTGCCAGCGGGATTCTCTTACCGGGTCTAGCGGGGGCGGCTGAGCAGTTCTTC. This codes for CASGILLPGLAGAAEQFF.

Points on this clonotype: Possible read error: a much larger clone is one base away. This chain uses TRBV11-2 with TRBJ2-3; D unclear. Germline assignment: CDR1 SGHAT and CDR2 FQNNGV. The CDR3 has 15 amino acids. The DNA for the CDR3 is TGTGCCGGCAGCTTAAGCAGTTCTAGCACAGATACGCAGTATTTT. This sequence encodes CAGSLSSSSTDTQYF.

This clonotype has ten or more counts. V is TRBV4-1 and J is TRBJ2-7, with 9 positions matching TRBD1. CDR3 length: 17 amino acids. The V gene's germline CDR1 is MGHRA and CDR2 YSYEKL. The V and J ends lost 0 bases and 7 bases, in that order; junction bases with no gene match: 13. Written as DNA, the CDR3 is TGCGCCAGCAGCCAAGATAGGGACAGGGTCGACCTAAGTGAGCAGTACTTC. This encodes CASSQDRDRVDLSEQYF.

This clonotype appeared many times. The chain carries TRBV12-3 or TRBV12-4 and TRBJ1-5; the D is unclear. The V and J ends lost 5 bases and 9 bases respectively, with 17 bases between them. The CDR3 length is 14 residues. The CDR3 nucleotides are TGTGCCAGCAGTATCATGGGATTAGGAGGGCCCCAGCATTTT. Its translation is CASSIMGLGGPQHF.

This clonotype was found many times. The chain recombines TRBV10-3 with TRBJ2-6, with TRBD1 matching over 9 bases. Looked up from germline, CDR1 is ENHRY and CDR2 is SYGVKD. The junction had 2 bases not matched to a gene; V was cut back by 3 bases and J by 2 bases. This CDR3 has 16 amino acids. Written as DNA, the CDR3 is TGTGCCATCAGTGATACAGGGGGCCCTGGGGCCAACGTCCTGACTTTC. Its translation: CAISDTGGPGANVLTF.

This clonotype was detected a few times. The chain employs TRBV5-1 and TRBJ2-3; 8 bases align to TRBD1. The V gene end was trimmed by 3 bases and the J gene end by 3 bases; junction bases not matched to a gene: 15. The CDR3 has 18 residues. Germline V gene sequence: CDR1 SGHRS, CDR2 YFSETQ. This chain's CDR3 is CASSSGPNPRQGTDTQYF. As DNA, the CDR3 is TGCGCCAGCAGCTCGGGCCCGAATCCTCGACAGGGGACAGATACGCAGTATTTT.

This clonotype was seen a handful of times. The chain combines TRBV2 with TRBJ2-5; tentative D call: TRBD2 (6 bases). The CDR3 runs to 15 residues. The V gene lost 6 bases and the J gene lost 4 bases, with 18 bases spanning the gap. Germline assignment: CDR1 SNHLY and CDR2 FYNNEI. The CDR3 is CASRKVADGGETQYF. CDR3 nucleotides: TGTGCCAGCAGGAAGGTAGCGGATGGTGGAGAGACCCAGTACTTC.

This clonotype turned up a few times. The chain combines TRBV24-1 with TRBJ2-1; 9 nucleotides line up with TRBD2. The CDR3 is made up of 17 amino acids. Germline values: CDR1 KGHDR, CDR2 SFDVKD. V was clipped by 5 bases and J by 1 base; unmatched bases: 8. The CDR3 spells CATSGTAGGGSYNEQFF. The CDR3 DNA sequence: TGTGCCACCAGTGGTACAGCGGGAGGAGGGTCCTACAATGAGCAGTTCTTC.

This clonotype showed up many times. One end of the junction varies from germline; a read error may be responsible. The CDR3 is CSAPDHETQYF. CDR3 nucleotides: TGCAGTGCTCCCGACCATGAGACCCAGTACTTC. The chain links TRBV20-1 to TRBJ2-5; D unresolved. Germline loops: CDR1 DFQATT, CDR2 SNEGSKA (reference sequence). The CDR3 is 11 amino acids.

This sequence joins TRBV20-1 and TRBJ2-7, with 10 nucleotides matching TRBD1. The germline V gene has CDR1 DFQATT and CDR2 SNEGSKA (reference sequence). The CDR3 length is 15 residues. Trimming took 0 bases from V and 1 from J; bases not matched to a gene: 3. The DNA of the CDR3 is TGCAGTGCTAGAGATCTGGGACAGGGGTCCTACGAGCAGTACTTC. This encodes CSARDLGQGSYEQYF.

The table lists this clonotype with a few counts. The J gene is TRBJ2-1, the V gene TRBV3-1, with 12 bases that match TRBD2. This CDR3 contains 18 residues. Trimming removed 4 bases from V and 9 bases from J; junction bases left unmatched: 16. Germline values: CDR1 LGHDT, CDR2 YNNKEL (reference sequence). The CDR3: CASSRGPTSGGRIAEQFF. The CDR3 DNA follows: TGTGCCAGCAGCCGAGGGCCTACTAGCGGGGGGCGAATAGCTGAGCAGTTCTTC.

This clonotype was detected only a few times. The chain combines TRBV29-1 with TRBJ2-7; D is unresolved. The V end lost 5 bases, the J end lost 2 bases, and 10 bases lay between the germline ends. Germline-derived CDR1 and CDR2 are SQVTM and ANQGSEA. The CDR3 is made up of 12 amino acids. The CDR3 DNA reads TGCAGCGTTAGTTTTTCAACCTACGAGCAGTACTTC. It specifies CSVSFSTYEQYF.

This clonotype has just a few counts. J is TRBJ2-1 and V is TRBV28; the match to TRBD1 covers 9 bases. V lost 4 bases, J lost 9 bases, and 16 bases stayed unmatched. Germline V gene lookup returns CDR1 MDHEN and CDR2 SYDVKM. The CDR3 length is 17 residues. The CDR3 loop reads CASSSSTGGVGWGEQFF. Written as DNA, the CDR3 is TGTGCCAGCAGTTCCTCAACAGGGGGCGTAGGGTGGGGTGAGCAGTTCTTC.

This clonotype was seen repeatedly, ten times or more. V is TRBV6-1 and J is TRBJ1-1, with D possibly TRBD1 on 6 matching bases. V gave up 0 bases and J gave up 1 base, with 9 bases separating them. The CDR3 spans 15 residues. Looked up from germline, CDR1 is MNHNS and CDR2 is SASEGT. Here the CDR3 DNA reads TGTGCCAGCAGTGAAGCGGGACACCCGAACACTGAAGCTTTCTTT. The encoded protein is CASSEAGHPNTEAFF.